This T cell receptor (beta chain) emerged from a study of shared clonotypes between healthy human individuals. Study context: Donors, aged 18 to 49, were two women and three men. Overall study results and limits: Generally, naive subsets (rather than memory subsets) showed larger estimated richness. Only blood samples were collected, and tissue repertoires likely differ.

Using approximately 190 ng DNA, about 30,000 T cell genomes, the sorted-subset replicate PCRs were run. This table comes from immunoSEQ multiplex PCR, and its TCRdb copy is limited to in-frame clones, with some not included. The sample yields 800,000 to 1,200,000 clones, around 78% seen once. This CDR3 is 14 amino acids long. Trimming took 4 bases from V and 0 from J; bases not matched to a gene: 0. Germline V lookup: CDR1 SGHRS, CDR2 YFSETQ. Regarding this clone: Its antigen remains unidentified. In the same sample, other DNA sequences code for this CDR3.

This chain links TRBV5-1 with TRBJ1-3, with TRBD1 matching 8 bases. Specimen: memory CD4+ T cells from PBMCs. Sample subset: CD45RA-negative fraction. The TCR originated in a young man in good health. Some clones in this sample may be carry-over from other donors' samples. Here the CDR3 reads CASSGQGSGNTIYF. The CDR3 nucleotides read TGCGCCAGCAGCGGACAGGGCTCTGGAAACACCATATATTTT.